Here is one TCR beta chain with its context. The data originate from a study of shared clonotypes between healthy human individuals. About the study: The people who gave samples were two women and a few men aged 18 to 49.

The deep-level immunoSEQ assay was used. The data were produced by immunoSEQ multiplex PCR, yet TCRdb's version contains in-frame clones alone and is incomplete. Of under 2.5 million clones listed, 85% to 95% are singletons. The V segment lost 5 bases and the J segment 4 bases; nucleotides outside the gene matches: 2. The CDR3 spans 15 residues. The germline CDR1 and CDR2 sequences are SGHTA and FQGTGA. The sequence was collected from a man aged 18-30 years in good health. Some clones in this sample may be carry-over from other donors' samples. The genes are TRBV7-3 and TRBJ2-1, with 13 bases identical to TRBD2. Sequenced sample: naive CD4+ T cells from PBMCs. Subset indicated: CD45RA+ positively selected. The CDR3 DNA follows: TGTGCCAGCAGCGGGGGACTAGCGGGATACAATGAGCAGTTCTTC. It codes for CASSGGLAGYNEQFF. Combining the CDR3 with reference TRBV7-3 and TRBJ2-1 gives the whole variable domain GAGVSQTPSNKVTEKGKYVELRCDPISGHTALYWYRQSLGQGPEFLIYFQGTGAADDSGLPNDRFFAVRPEGSVSTLKIQRTERGDSAVYLCASSGGLAGYNEQFFGPGTRLTVL.